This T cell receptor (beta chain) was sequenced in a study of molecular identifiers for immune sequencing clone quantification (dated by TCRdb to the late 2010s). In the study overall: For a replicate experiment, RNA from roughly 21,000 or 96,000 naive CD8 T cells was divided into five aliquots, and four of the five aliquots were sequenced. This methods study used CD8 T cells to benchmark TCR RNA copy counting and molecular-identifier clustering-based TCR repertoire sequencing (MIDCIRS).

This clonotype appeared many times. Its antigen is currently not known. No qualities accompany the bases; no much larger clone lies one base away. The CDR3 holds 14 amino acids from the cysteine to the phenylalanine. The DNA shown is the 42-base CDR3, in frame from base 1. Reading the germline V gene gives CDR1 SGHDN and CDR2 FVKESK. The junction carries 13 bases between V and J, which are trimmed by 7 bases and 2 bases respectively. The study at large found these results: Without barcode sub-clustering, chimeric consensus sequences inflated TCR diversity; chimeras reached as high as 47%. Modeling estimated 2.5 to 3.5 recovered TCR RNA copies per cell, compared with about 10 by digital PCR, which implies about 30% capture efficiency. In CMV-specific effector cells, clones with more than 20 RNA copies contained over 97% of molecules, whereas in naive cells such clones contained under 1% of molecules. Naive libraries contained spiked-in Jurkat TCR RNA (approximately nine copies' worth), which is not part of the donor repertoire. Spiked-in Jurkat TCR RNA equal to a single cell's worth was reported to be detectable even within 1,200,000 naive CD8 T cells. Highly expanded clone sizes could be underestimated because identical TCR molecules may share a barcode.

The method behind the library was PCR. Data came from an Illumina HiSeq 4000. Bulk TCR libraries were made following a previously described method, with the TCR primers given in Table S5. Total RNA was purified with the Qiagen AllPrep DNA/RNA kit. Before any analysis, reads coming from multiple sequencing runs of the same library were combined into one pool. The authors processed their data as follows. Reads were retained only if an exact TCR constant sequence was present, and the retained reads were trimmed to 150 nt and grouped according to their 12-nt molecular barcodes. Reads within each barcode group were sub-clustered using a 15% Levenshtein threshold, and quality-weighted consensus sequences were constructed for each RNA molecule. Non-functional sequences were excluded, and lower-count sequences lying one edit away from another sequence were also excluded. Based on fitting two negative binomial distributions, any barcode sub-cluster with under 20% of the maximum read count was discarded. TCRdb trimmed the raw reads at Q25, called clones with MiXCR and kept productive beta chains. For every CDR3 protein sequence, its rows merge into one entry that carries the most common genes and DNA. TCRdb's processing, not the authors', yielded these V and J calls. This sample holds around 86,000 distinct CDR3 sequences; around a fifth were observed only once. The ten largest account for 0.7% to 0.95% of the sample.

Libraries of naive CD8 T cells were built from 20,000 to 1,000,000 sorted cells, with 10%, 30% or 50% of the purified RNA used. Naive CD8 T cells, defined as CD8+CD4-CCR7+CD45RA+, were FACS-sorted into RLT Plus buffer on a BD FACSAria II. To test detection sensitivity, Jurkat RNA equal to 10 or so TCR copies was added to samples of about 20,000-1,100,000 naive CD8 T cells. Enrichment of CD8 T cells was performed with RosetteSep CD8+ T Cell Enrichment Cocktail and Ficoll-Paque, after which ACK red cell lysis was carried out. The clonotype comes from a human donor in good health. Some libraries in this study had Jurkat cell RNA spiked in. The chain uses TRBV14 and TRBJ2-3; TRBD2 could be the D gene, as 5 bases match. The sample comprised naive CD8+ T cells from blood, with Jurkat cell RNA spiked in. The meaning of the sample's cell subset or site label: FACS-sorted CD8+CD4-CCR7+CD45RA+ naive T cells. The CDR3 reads CASMGSYFTDTQYF. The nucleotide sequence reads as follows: TGTGCCAGCATGGGGAGCTATTTCACAGATACGCAGTATTTT.